This T cell receptor beta chain originates from a study of T cells in Graves' hyperthyroidism and ophthalmopathy. V was shortened by 0 bases and J by 6 bases, with 20 bases between the two germline ends. The CDR3 has 17 residues. Germline V lookup: CDR1 MGHDK, CDR2 SYGVNS. The TCR beta CDR3 regions underwent amplification using RNA transcripts as the source. TCR CDR3 regions were first amplified by RT-PCR with HTBI primers. TCRdb independently ran MiXCR on the multiplex PCR reads; one entry per CDR3 protein. The sample holds some 510,000 distinct CDR3 sequences, 40% to 55% seen once. The table lists this clonotype with a count of one.

Sequencing was performed on peripheral blood or thyroid tissue (not recorded which). The V gene is TRBV25-1, the J gene TRBJ1-1; D might be TRBD1 (5 bases). The clonotype originates from a woman aged 18 to 35 with Graves' hyperthyroidism. The CDR3 here is CASSEYLGSFGGAEAFF. The DNA of the CDR3 is TGTGCCAGCAGTGAATATCTCGGCAGTTTTGGGGGGGCTGAAGCTTTCTTT.